One T cell receptor (beta chain) is described in this entry. The antigen remains undetermined. Treatment denoted: some 19 received Ad26.COV2.S at low or high dose, single or two shots; about five received placebo; per-sample allocation not given. The investigators took samples on day 63 after the first vaccine or placebo injection. Boston provided a donor who was an adult aged 18-55 years. Clones were read by immunoSEQ multiplex PCR, and TCRdb kept only the in-frame ones, dropping some. The data contain approximately 250,000 clones, roughly 87% of them seen just once; the ten biggest clones take up under 3%. These data originate in a study of Ad26.COV2.S vaccination and SARS-CoV-2 variants. At the level of the study: The donor was enrolled in the Ad26.COV2.S arm of the COV1001 trial.

General study points: The study found higher spike-specific TCR breadth in vaccine than placebo recipients.

CDR1 and CDR2 from the germline V gene are SNHLY and FYNNEI. Trimming took off 1 base at V and 1 base at J, with 8 bases between the two ends. This CDR3 has 15 amino acids. V is TRBV2 and J is TRBJ1-5, with D possibly matching TRBD1 (5 bases). The sequence was obtained from a person between 18 and 65 years old who received the Ad26.COV2.S COVID-19 vaccine or a placebo. The sequences come from peripheral blood, collected in a trial of Ad26.COV2.S vaccine versus placebo. CDR3 sequence: CASSEGGESNQPQHF. The CDR3 bases are TGTGCCAGCAGTGAAGGAGGGGAAAGCAATCAGCCCCAGCATTTT. The whole variable domain, filled in from reference TRBV2 and TRBJ1-5, reads EPEVTQTPSHQVTQMGQEVILRCVPISNHLYFYWYRQILGQKVEFLVSFYNNEISEKSEIFDDQFSVERPDGSNFTLKIRSTKLEDSAMYFCASSEGGESNQPQHFGDGTRLSIL.